These 20 T cell receptor beta chains were all obtained from the same sample, sequenced in a study of long-term antiretroviral therapy in people with HIV. Survey-level immunoSEQ v3.0 assays were run. Sequencing was performed with immunoSEQ multiplex PCR; in TCRdb, only in-frame clones are kept and a portion is missing. This repertoire shows tens of thousands of clones, nearly 95% found once; its top ten account for 2.5% to 3.5%. This specimen consisted of unsorted PBMCs, obtained 3.7 years after starting antiretroviral therapy. The receptors derive from a woman between 50 and 59 years old with HIV.

The rearrangement joins TRBV5-6 to TRBJ1-6; D is unresolved. Trimming removed 0 bases from V and 1 base from J, with 5 bases in between. The CDR3 consists of 15 residues. In germline, CDR1 is SGHDT, CDR2 YYEEEE. CDR3 loop: CASSLAGSYNSPLHF. The CDR3 coding sequence is TGTGCCAGCAGCTTGGCTGGATCCTATAATTCACCCCTCCACTTT.

V usage is TRBV6-5 and J usage is TRBJ2-7, with TRBD1 matching over 9 bases. V lost 4 bases to trimming and J lost 3 bases; unmatched junction nucleotides: 4. The CDR3 has 14 residues. Per the germline V gene, CDR1 is MNHEY and CDR2 is SVGAGI. CDR3 in DNA: TGTGCCAGCAGTTCCGGGGACAGGGTCTACGAGCAGTACTTC. Translating gives CASSSGDRVYEQYF.

This clone was recorded once. The rearrangement uses TRBV29-1 and TRBJ1-1; the D gene is possibly TRBD1 (5 bases). CDR1 and CDR2 (germline): SQVTM, ANQGSEA. V dropped 6 bases and J dropped 2 bases, with 13 bases sitting between them. The CDR3 contains 13 residues. The CDR3 region is CSVREGLNTEAFF. In DNA form, the CDR3 reads TGCAGCGTCAGGGAGGGATTAAACACTGAAGCTTTCTTT.

This chain connects TRBV5-1 to TRBJ2-3; TRBD1 agrees at 10 bases. The CDR3 totals 15 residues. The trim removed 5 bases at V and 4 bases at J, leaving 7 bases unmatched. Germline V gives CDR1 SGHRS, CDR2 YFSETQ. The CDR3 coding sequence is TGCGCCAGCAGTCACCGGGACAGGGGAGCAGATACGCAGTATTTT. Translated: CASSHRDRGADTQYF.

The chain carries TRBV6-4 and TRBJ1-1, with unresolved D. CDR3 length: 13 amino acids. Trimming shortened V by 4 bases and J by 1 base, and 7 bases separated the two germline ends. Germline CDR1 and CDR2: MRHNA and SNTAGT. In DNA, the CDR3 is TGTGCCAGCAGTGGGACCCCGAACACTGAAGCTTTCTTT. This translates into CASSGTPNTEAFF.

This clone showed up just once. This chain joins TRBV7-3 and TRBJ1-2; TRBD1 matches 8 bases. The CDR3 covers 16 residues. CDR1 and CDR2 from the germline V gene are SGHTA and FQGTGA. J was trimmed by 8 bases and V by 5 bases; bases with no gene match: 16. Here the CDR3 reads CASSDHIRGLGEGYTF. In DNA form, the CDR3 reads TGTGCCAGCAGCGATCATATCAGGGGGCTAGGGGAAGGCTACACCTTC.

The chain combines TRBV7-6 with TRBJ1-3, with a weak D call TRBD1 (6 bases). Germline V gene data show CDR1 as SGHVS and CDR2 as FNYEAQ. The CDR3 is 14 amino acids. V dropped 5 bases and J dropped 9 bases, with 17 bases sitting between them. Here the CDR3 DNA reads TGTGCCAGCAGCCGGACAGCTTATCAGGCCACCATATATTTT. Its protein is CASSRTAYQATIYF.

The genes are TRBV6-4 and TRBJ1-1; D gene unclear. The CDR3 loop spans 13 amino acids. V lost 5 bases to trimming and J lost 0 bases, with 7 bases between them. Germline V lookup: CDR1 MRHNA, CDR2 SNTAGT. The CDR3 loop is CASSIGLNTEAFF. CDR3 nucleotides: TGTGCCAGCAGTATAGGGTTGAACACTGAAGCTTTCTTT.

The chain carries TRBV6-1 and TRBJ2-1; 14 bases map to TRBD2. This CDR3 has 18 residues. V was clipped by 0 bases and J by 4 bases; unmatched bases: 5. Looked up from germline, CDR1 is MNHNS and CDR2 is SASEGT. The DNA for the CDR3 is TGTGCCAGCAGTGAAGCCTGGACTAGCGGGGGGCAATACAATGAGCAGTTCTTC. This encodes CASSEAWTSGGQYNEQFF.

The V and J genes are TRBV14 and TRBJ2-1, with D perhaps matching TRBD2 (6 bases). With 6 bases removed from V and 5 bases from J, the gap between germline ends came to 11 bases. Germline assignment: CDR1 SGHDN and CDR2 FVKESK. The CDR3 spans 13 residues. The CDR3 DNA reads as TGTGCCAGCAGACTGCGGGGAAACAATGAGCAGTTCTTC. Translating it yields CASRLRGNNEQFF.

The rearrangement uses TRBV19 and TRBJ1-2, with D unclear. This CDR3 is 13 amino acids long. The germline gives CDR1 LNHDA, CDR2 SQIVND (reference sequence). The V and J ends lost 4 bases and 8 bases respectively, with 14 bases between them. The CDR3 sequence: CASSRSGPGGYTF. The CDR3 nucleotides are TGTGCCAGTAGTAGGTCAGGCCCCGGAGGCTACACCTTC. Full variable domain (missing parts from reference TRBV19 and TRBJ1-2): DGGITQSPKYLFRKEGQNVTLSCEQNLNHDAMYWYRQDPGQGLRLIYYSQIVNDFQKGDIAEGYSVSREKKESFPLTVTSAQKNPTAFYLCASSRSGPGGYTFGSGTRLTVV.

CDR3 residues: CASSLAPHEQYF. Written as DNA, the CDR3 is TGTGCCAGCAGTTTAGCCCCGCACGAGCAGTACTTC. The chain couples TRBV28 to TRBJ2-7; D gene unclear. With 2 bases removed from V and 5 bases from J, the gap between germline ends came to 7 bases. The germline V gene encodes CDR1 MDHEN and CDR2 SYDVKM. This CDR3 is 12 amino acids long.

The chain is built from TRBV19 and TRBJ1-5; tentatively, D is TRBD1 (6 bases). The germline V gene encodes CDR1 LNHDA and CDR2 SQIVND (reference sequence). V shed 4 bases and J shed 3 bases, with 13 bases lying between them. The CDR3 sequence is 15 residues long. Here the CDR3 DNA reads TGTGCCAGTAGTACCCATGACAGGAACAATCAGCCCCAGCATTTT. Translating it yields CASSTHDRNNQPQHF.

CDR3 bases: TGTGCCAGCAGTGAATATAGGGGTTTGTCTACGCAGTATTTT. It codes for CASSEYRGLSTQYF. The V call is TRBV25-1, the J call TRBJ2-3, with D perhaps matching TRBD1 (5 bases). The CDR3 loop spans 14 amino acids. Trimming shortened V by 0 bases and J by 8 bases, and 12 bases separated the two germline ends. The germline CDR1 and CDR2 sequences are MGHDK and SYGVNS.

The chain couples TRBV5-6 to TRBJ1-6; no reliable D call. The CDR3 is 17 residues long. Trimming removed 4 bases at V and 2 bases at J, with 16 bases between. Germline loops: CDR1 SGHDT, CDR2 YYEEEE. The CDR3 DNA reads as TGTGCCAGCAGCCGTAATCCTGGGAGTCCCTATAATTCACCCCTCCACTTT. Protein product: CASSRNPGSPYNSPLHF. The full variable domain, its missing parts supplied by reference TRBV5-6 and TRBJ1-6, is DAGVTQSPTHLIKTRGQQVTLRCSPKSGHDTVSWYQQALGQGPQFIFQYYEEEERQRGNFPDRFSGHQFPNYSSELNVNALLLGDSALYLCASSRNPGSPYNSPLHFGNGTRLTVT.

The chain joins TRBV19 to TRBJ1-6, with 8 positions matching TRBD1. Per the germline V gene, CDR1 is LNHDA and CDR2 is SQIVND (reference sequence). V lost 6 bases to trimming and J lost 5 bases; unmatched junction nucleotides: 6. This CDR3 comprises 15 residues. In DNA form, the CDR3 reads TGTGCCAGTAGGCCCCCGGGACAGGATAATTCACCCCTCCACTTT. This translates into CASRPPGQDNSPLHF.

This chain uses TRBV2 with TRBJ1-1, with TRBD1 matching over 11 bases. From germline, CDR1 is SNHLY and CDR2 FYNNEI. Germline trimming cut 2 bases from V and 4 bases from J; bases unmatched to any gene: 9. The CDR3 extends over 17 amino acids. CDR3 amino acids: CASSEPGQGVSATEAFF. The DNA for the CDR3 is TGTGCCAGCAGTGAACCGGGACAGGGGGTATCGGCCACTGAAGCTTTCTTT.

A single count supports this clone. The chain combines TRBV11-2 with TRBJ1-6; maybe TRBD1 (6 bases). This CDR3 has 18 residues. Per the germline V gene, CDR1 is SGHAT and CDR2 is FQNNGV. V was shortened by 5 bases and J by 0 bases, with 17 bases between the two germline ends. CDR3 loop: CASSLRGLRSSYNSPLHF. In DNA, the CDR3 is TGTGCCAGCAGCCTTAGGGGGTTGCGAAGCTCCTATAATTCACCCCTCCACTTT.

The V gene is TRBV15, the J gene TRBJ1-1; D may be TRBD1 (6 bases). In germline, CDR1 is LNHNV, CDR2 YYDKDF (reference sequence). The V end was cut by 5 bases, the J end by 3 bases, with 16 bases between. CDR3 length: 15 amino acids. The CDR3 sequence: CATSEVGGLDTEAFF. In nucleotides, the CDR3 is TGTGCCACCAGCGAGGTGGGGGGCTTGGACACTGAAGCTTTCTTT.

V usage is TRBV2 and J usage is TRBJ2-7, with a possible D match to TRBD2 (6 bases). Trimming stripped 8 bases from V and 4 bases from J, with 15 bases between. The length of the CDR3 is 13 residues. Germline CDR1 and CDR2: SNHLY and FYNNEI. This CDR3 is CASRRPGTYEQYF. CDR3 DNA: TGTGCCAGCCGCAGACCAGGGACTTACGAGCAGTACTTC. The entire variable domain, with the rest obtained from reference TRBV2 and TRBJ2-7, is as follows: EPEVTQTPSHQVTQMGQEVILRCVPISNHLYFYWYRQILGQKVEFLVSFYNNEISEKSEIFDDQFSVERPDGSNFTLKIRSTKLEDSAMYFCASRRPGTYEQYFGPGTRLTVT.